The 13 T cell receptor beta chains below were found in one sample sequenced in a study of blood T cell repertoires in COVID-19. Assay used: immunoSEQ multiplex PCR; TCRdb lists only in-frame clones, some missing. This table holds a few hundred thousand clones, around 84% found once. Sequenced material: peripheral blood. The receptor source for this set is a man between 60 and 75 years old with acute or convalescent COVID-19.

The V gene is TRBV29-1, the J gene TRBJ2-5, with TRBD2 as a possible D gene (7 bases). This CDR3 spans 14 amino acids. Germline assignment: CDR1 SQVTM and CDR2 ANQGSEA. V lost 2 bases and J 4 bases, leaving 14 bases between the germline ends. The CDR3 sequence: CSVERGDIPETQYF. DNA of the CDR3: TGCAGCGTTGAACGGGGGGACATTCCAGAGACCCAGTACTTC.

The chain links TRBV6-5 to TRBJ1-1; D may be TRBD1 (5 bases). The V and J ends lost 5 bases and 7 bases respectively, with 17 bases between them. This CDR3 contains 14 residues. The germline gives CDR1 MNHEY, CDR2 SVGAGI. The CDR3 loop is CASSPPEQVREAFF. CDR3 nucleotide sequence: TGTGCCAGCAGTCCACCAGAACAGGTCCGTGAAGCTTTCTTT.

This sequence joins TRBV6-5 and TRBJ1-2, with D unresolved. V was clipped by 6 bases and J by 8 bases, with 10 bases between them. Germline V gene sequence: CDR1 MNHEY, CDR2 SVGAGI. There are 11 residues in the CDR3. CDR3 sequence: CASRRRSGYTF. CDR3 nucleotides: TGTGCCAGCAGACGAAGAAGCGGCTACACCTTC.

The CDR3 nucleotides read TGTGCCAGCAGCTTTCTGGACAGGGCAGACTTTAATTCACCCCTCCACTTT. It is translated as CASSFLDRADFNSPLHF. The rearrangement uses TRBV7-2 and TRBJ1-6, with 8 nucleotides matching TRBD1. The CDR3 extends over 17 amino acids. V lost 3 bases, J lost 6 bases, and 10 bases stayed unmatched. Per the germline V gene, CDR1 is SGHTA and CDR2 is FQGNSA.

V is TRBV7-2 and J is TRBJ1-2; 8 nucleotides agree with TRBD1. The CDR3 has 13 residues. V lost 2 bases and J lost 6; bases outside the gene matches: 2. The V gene's germline CDR1 is SGHTA and CDR2 FQGNSA. CDR3 residues: CASSLNRGDGYTF. CDR3 nucleotides: TGTGCCAGCAGCTTAAACAGGGGGGATGGCTACACCTTC.

J is TRBJ2-7 and V is TRBV7-8; 7 nucleotides align to TRBD2. Trimming removed 5 bases from V and 6 bases from J; junction bases left unmatched: 4. The CDR3 is 12 amino acids. The germline V gene encodes CDR1 SGHVS and CDR2 FQNEAQ. CDR3 in DNA: TGTGCCAGCAGCCCCGGGGGGAGCGAGCAGTACTTC. As protein: CASSPGGSEQYF.

This chain connects TRBV4-2 to TRBJ1-1; maybe TRBD1 (6 bases). The CDR3 has 17 amino acids. V dropped 0 bases and J dropped 0 bases, with 14 bases sitting between them. Germline CDR1 and CDR2: LGHNA and YNFKEQ. CDR3 sequence: CASSQDPRGTLNTEAFF. The CDR3 nucleotides are TGTGCCAGCAGCCAAGATCCGCGGGGGACATTGAACACTGAAGCTTTCTTT.

The chain uses TRBV10-3 and TRBJ1-1, with D possibly being TRBD1 (5 bases). CDR1 is ENHRY, CDR2 SYGVKD, per germline. Deletions cut 6 bases from V and 4 bases from J, with 15 bases between. The length of the CDR3 is 14 residues. The CDR3 protein is CAIRTRGVGTEAFF. CDR3 sequence (DNA): TGTGCCATCAGAACCCGGGGGGTCGGCACTGAAGCTTTCTTT.

This chain joins TRBV28 and TRBJ1-1; D unclear. In germline, CDR1 is MDHEN, CDR2 SYDVKM. This CDR3 has 12 amino acids. V was shortened by 5 bases and J by 4 bases, with 8 bases between the two germline ends. The CDR3 DNA is TGTGCCAGCAGTCCTCTATTCACTGAAGCTTTCTTT. Translation: CASSPLFTEAFF.

The rearrangement links TRBV5-1 to TRBJ2-1, with 9 bases matching TRBD1. The CDR3 is 16 residues long. The V gene end was trimmed by 3 bases and the J gene end by 5 bases; junction bases not matched to a gene: 9. Germline loops: CDR1 SGHRS, CDR2 YFSETQ. CDR3 coding DNA: TGCGCCAGCAGCTCGGACGGGACAGGGACCAACAATGAGCAGTTCTTC. Protein sequence: CASSSDGTGTNNEQFF.

This clone has just a few counts. The V gene is TRBV27, the J gene TRBJ1-5; 10 bases are shared with TRBD1. Germline V CDR1 and CDR2: MNHEY, SMNVEV (reference sequence). After removal of 7 bases from V and 4 bases from J, the junction contained 7 bases not matched to a gene. This CDR3 spans 15 amino acids. The CDR3 nucleotides read TGTGCCAGCACAGGGGGACAGGGGCAGAATCAGCCCCAGCATTTT. Translating gives CASTGGQGQNQPQHF.

About this clone: Other DNA sequences in this sample translate to the same CDR3. The V and J genes are TRBV7-2 and TRBJ2-3; 9 positions agree with TRBD2. Germline lookup yields CDR1 SGHTA and CDR2 FQGNSA. The CDR3 length is 16 residues. After removal of 4 bases from V and 4 bases from J, the junction contained 9 bases not matched to a gene. Here the CDR3 reads CASSYGAGGRADTQYF. CDR3 nucleotides: TGTGCCAGCAGCTACGGAGCGGGAGGTCGCGCAGATACGCAGTATTTT.

The genes are TRBV7-2 and TRBJ1-3; 7 bases map to TRBD1. The CDR3 length is 15 residues. Per the germline V gene, CDR1 is SGHTA and CDR2 is FQGNSA. V gave up 4 bases and J gave up 4 bases; unmatched junction bases: 7. The DNA for the CDR3 is TGTGCCAGCAGCTCGACAGGGCTTGGGGGAAACACCATATATTTT. This codes for CASSSTGLGGNTIYF.